This T cell receptor beta chain was profiled in a study of blood T cell repertoires in COVID-19. The overall study: The analysed material was cDNA or gDNA that came from T cells, B-cell-depleted T cells, or PBMCs.

V trimming: 6 bases; J trimming: 5 bases; junction bases outside the gene matches: 8. Germline CDR1 SNHLY, CDR2 FYNNEI. The CDR3 loop spans 15 amino acids. This clone came up once. The table came from immunoSEQ multiplex PCR; TCRdb's copy has only in-frame clones and leaves some out. The table has some 300,000 clones, nearly 90% seen once; the top ten hold 2.5% to 3%. This sequence joins TRBV2 and TRBJ1-5, with 9 nucleotides matching TRBD1. Sequencing input: PBMCs or T cells enriched from blood (not recorded which). The clonotype was recovered from a woman in her forties or fifties who had been exposed to COVID-19. CDR3 amino acids: CASREGQGMYQPQHF. CDR3 sequence (DNA): TGTGCCAGCAGGGAGGGACAGGGTATGTATCAGCCCCAGCATTTT.